This T cell receptor (beta chain) comes out of a study of blood T cells in healthy people across ages (dated by TCRdb to about 2015). Broadly, across the study: In model experiments, template switching captured about one uniquely barcoded TCR beta cDNA molecule for every two T cells. Using the same blood draw, the study looked at two additional independent replicas of 1 million unique cDNA reads for two donors, one aged 18 to 30 and the other aged 80 or older. The donors were divided into four age groups: young (average around 16 years), middle-aged (approximately 39), aged (about 60) and long-lived (82). Using deep sequencing normalized with unique cDNA molecular identifiers, the study measured how TCR beta repertoire diversity changes with age.

A note on this clonotype: The antigen it binds to is not known. No base quality information exists; no much larger clone differs at one position.

Overall results and qualifications from the work: The long-lived group showed more naive CD4+ T cells, fewer expanded clones and increased TCR diversity than the aged group, suggesting age selection. Estimates of total diversity based on one million sequenced T cells were considered lower bounds and underestimates. Observed TCR beta diversity correlated strongly with the percentage of naive T cells measured by flow cytometry. Observed TCR beta diversity per million T cells fell roughly linearly with age, and a significant reduction was already apparent by age roughly 40. The CMV infection status of donors was not known, potentially confounding age-related changes in expanded clonotypes. Bulk unsorted PBMC profiling prevented conclusive comparison of naive and antigen-experienced compartments.

Donors were a few dozen systemically healthy Caucasian individuals from Russia aged about 6 to 100 years. Around 10 milliliters of peripheral blood were drawn from each donor into EDTA-treated Vacutainer tubes. Ficoll-Paque density-gradient centrifugation was used to isolate PBMCs, with at least 6.5 million per sample. Total RNA, at least 6 micrograms per sample, was extracted from PBMCs with Trizol reagent. For every donor, an aliquot of PBMCs went through flow cytometry to measure the percentages of naive CD45RAhigh/CD27high T cells. The library was made by 5' RACE. The sequencer was an Illumina HiSeq 2500. A second PCR of roughly 6 to 11 cycles was performed with a sample-barcoded 5' primer and a J-beta primer mix. Each TCR beta cDNA molecule received a unique molecular identifier from a template-switch 5' adaptor carrying 12 random nucleotides. At least 2.5 million CDR3-containing paired-end reads were obtained from each sample. The Mint cDNA synthesis kit, primed by a TRBC-specific oligonucleotide, was used to synthesize first-strand cDNA from all RNA. Following uracil-DNA glycosylase treatment, a first 18-cycle PCR with universal primers M1SS and BC2_uni_R was performed on all cDNA. The authors' analysis ran thus. Each sample was normalized by randomly selecting 1 million high-quality reads, each carrying a distinct molecular identifier. Instead of being binned into consensus sequences, reads that shared molecular identifiers were thrown out. MiTCR, run with a Q25 quality threshold and the strictest error-elimination algorithm, handled CDR3 identification, clonotype clustering and error correction. A nonparametric unseen species model with Euler transformation was used to estimate lower-bound total TCR beta diversity. TCRdb redid the processing of the public reads, applying fastp at Q25 and MiXCR, and retained in-frame beta chains. Entries are consolidated by CDR3 protein sequence, retaining the most common genes and DNA. TCRdb assigned the V and J calls; the authors' analysis was not used. For this sample the table gives 600,000 to 1,000,000 distinct CDR3 sequences, of which roughly 25% were detected only once. The top ten constitute under 4.5% of the sample.

Relative to germline, V is missing 5 bases and J is missing 8 bases, with 12 bases of the junction outside any gene match. Counted from cysteine to phenylalanine, this CDR3 has 14 amino acids. CDR3 DNA only is kept here, 42 bases in frame from base 1. CDR1 and CDR2 are read off the germline V gene (reference sequence) as DFQATT and SNEGSKA. Another study also made use of these data, one on T cells of mothers and their children. The second study reports: Nine systemically healthy Caucasian individuals served as donors, namely three mothers together with their six children. cDNA synthesis used all of the extracted RNA, with roughly 1.5 ug of RNA in each 15 ul reaction. In the second PCR, sample barcodes and 2-4 random nucleotides were introduced via the M1S primer. Over 8.5 million TCR beta CDR3 reads were obtained for each mother, and some 3.1 million reads were obtained for each child. Thymic selection shapes the output of TCR recombination in a similar way in related and unrelated pairs, and inherited differences have a minor effect. Normalized repertoire overlap was always found to be slightly, but never significantly, higher in related mother-child pairs than in unrelated mother-child pairs. With a sensitivity of 90 to 100 clones per million clonotypes, no persistent microchimeric T cell clones were detected. Deep NGS was used in the study to compare the TCR beta repertoires of mothers and children and to look for features that separate related mother-child pairs from unrelated individuals. The mean age was roughly 36 +/- 4 years for the mothers and about 12 +/- 4 years for the children. After adapter ligation with NEBNext reagents, the libraries were sequenced on Illumina HiSeq 2000 with 100+100 nt paired-end reads. To avoid cross-contamination, the mother libraries and the child libraries were prepared a month apart and sequenced in separate runs. For each donor, somewhere between about 500,000 and 2,300,000 distinct TCR beta clonotypes were identified. Naive TCR beta clonotypes were estimated from low-frequency clonotypes matched to each donor's FACS-determined naive share, without sorting.

Sequenced sample: blood. This chain joins TRBV20-1 to TRBJ2-1, and TRBD1 aligns with 7 junction nucleotides. This sequence originates from a boy aged 5-17 years in good health. The CDR3 here reads CSALVRGKEDEQFF. DNA sequence: TGCAGTGCTTTAGTCAGGGGGAAGGAGGATGAGCAGTTCTTC.